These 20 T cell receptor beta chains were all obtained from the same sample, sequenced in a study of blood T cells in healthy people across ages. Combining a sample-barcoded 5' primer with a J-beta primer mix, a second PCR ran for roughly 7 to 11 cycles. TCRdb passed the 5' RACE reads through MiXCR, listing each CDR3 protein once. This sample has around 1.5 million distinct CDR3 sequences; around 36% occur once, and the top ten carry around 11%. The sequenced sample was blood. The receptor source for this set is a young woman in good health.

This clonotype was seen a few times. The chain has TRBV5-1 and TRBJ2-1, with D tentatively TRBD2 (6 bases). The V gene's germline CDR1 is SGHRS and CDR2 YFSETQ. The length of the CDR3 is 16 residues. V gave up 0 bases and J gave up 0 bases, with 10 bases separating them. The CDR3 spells CASSLDGRTSYNEQFF. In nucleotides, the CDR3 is TGCGCCAGCAGCTTGGACGGGAGAACCTCCTACAATGAGCAGTTCTTC.

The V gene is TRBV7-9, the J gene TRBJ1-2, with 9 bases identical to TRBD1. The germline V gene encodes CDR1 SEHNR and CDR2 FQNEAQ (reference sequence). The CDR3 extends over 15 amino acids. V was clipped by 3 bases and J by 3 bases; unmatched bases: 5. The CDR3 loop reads CASSFLTGGDYGYTF. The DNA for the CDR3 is TGTGCCAGCAGCTTCCTCACAGGGGGCGACTATGGCTACACCTTC.

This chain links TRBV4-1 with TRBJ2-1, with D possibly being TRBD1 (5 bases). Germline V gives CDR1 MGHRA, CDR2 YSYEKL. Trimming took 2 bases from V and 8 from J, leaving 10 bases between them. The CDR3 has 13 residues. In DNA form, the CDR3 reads TGCGCCAGCAGCCAACAGGGTTTGGATGAGCAGTTCTTC. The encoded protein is CASSQQGLDEQFF.

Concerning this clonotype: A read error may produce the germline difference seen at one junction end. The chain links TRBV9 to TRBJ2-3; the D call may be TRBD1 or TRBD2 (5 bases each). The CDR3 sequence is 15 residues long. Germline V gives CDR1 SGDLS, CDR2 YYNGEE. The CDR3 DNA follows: TGTGCCAGCAGCGCCCGGGCCCTCGGGGCAGATACGCGGTATTTT. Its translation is CASSARALGADTRYF. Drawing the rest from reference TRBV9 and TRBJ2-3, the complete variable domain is DSGVTQTPKHLITATGQRVTLRCSPRSGDLSVYWYQQSLDQGLQFLIQYYNGEERAKGNILERFSAQQFPDLHSELNLSSLELGDSALYFCASSARALGADTRYFGPGTRLTVL.

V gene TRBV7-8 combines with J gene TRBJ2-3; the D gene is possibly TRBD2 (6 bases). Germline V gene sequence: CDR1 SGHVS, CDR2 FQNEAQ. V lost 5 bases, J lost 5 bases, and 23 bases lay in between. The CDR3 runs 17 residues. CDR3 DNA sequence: TGTGCCAGCAGCCTAATCGGGACCCCGGAGGGCCAAGATACGCAGTATTTT. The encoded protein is CASSLIGTPEGQDTQYF. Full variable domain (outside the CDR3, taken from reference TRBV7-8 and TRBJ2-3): GAGVSQSPRYKVAKRGQDVALRCDPISGHVSLFWYQQALGQGPEFLTYFQNEAQLDKSGLPSDRFFAERPEGSVSTLKIQRTQQEDSAVYLCASSLIGTPEGQDTQYFGPGTRLTVL.

CDR3 region: CSARDKERISYNEQFF. Written as DNA, the CDR3 is TGCAGTGCTAGAGATAAGGAGAGGATATCCTACAATGAGCAGTTCTTC. The chain is built from TRBV20-1 and TRBJ2-1; D gene uncertain. The germline CDR1 and CDR2 sequences are DFQATT and SNEGSKA (reference sequence). V was clipped by 0 bases and J by 1 base, with 13 bases between them. The CDR3 consists of 16 residues.

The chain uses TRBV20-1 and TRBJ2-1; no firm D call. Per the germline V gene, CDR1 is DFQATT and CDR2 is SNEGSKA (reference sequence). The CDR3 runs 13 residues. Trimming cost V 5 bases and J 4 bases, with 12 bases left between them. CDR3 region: CSAAGEVYNEQFF. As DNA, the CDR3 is TGCAGTGCTGCTGGGGAAGTTTACAATGAGCAGTTCTTC.

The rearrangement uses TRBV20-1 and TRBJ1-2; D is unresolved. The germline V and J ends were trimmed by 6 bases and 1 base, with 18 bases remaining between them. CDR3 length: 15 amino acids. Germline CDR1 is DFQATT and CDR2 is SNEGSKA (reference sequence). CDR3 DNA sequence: TGCAGTGCCCAGACCCGAGGCCGACGTAACTATGGCTACACCTTC. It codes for CSAQTRGRRNYGYTF.

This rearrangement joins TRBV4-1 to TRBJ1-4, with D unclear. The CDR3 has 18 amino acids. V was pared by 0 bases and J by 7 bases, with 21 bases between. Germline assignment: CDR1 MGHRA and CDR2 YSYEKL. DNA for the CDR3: TGCGCCAGCAGCCAAGATTCGGACCGTCCCGGGCCTGGTGAAAAACTGTTTTTT. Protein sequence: CASSQDSDRPGPGEKLFF.

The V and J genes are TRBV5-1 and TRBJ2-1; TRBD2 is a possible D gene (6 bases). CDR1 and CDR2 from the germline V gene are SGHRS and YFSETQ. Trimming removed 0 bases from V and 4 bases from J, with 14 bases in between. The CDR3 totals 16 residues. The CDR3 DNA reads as TGCGCCAGCAGCTTGGCCGGGGGAGGCGGGTACAATGAGCAGTTCTTC. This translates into CASSLAGGGGYNEQFF.

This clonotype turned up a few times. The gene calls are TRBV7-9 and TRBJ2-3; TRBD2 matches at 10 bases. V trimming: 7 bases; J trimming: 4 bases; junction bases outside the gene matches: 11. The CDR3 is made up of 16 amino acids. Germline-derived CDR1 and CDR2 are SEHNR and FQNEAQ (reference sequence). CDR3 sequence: CASTSASGSNADTQYF. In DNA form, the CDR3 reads TGTGCCAGCACCTCGGCTAGCGGGAGTAACGCAGATACGCAGTATTTT.

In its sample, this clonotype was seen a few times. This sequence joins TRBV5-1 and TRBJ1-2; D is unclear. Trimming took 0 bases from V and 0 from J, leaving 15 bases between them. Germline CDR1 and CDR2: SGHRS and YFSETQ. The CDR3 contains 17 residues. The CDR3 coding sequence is TGCGCCAGCAGCTTGGTTCCCCCACCACTCCCTAACTATGGCTACACCTTC. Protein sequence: CASSLVPPPLPNYGYTF.

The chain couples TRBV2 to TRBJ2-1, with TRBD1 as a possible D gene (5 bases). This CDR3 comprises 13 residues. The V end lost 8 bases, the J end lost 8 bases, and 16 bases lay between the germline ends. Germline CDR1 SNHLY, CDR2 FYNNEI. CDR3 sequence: CASSTGQGDEQFF. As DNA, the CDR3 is TGTGCCAGCTCTACGGGCCAAGGGGATGAGCAGTTCTTC.

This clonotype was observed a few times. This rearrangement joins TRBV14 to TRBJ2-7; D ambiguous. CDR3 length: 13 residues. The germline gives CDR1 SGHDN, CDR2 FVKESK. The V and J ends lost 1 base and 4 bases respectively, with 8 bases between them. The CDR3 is CASSQVITYEQYF. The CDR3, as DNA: TGTGCCAGCAGCCAAGTTATTACGTACGAGCAGTACTTC.

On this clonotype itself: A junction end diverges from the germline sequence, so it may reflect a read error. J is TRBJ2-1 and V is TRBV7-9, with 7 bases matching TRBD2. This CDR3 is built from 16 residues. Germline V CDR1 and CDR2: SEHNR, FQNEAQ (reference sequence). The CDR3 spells CVSSSQWSGAYNEQFF. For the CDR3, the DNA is TGTGTCAGCAGCTCCCAATGGAGCGGGGCCTACAATGAGCAGTTCTTC.

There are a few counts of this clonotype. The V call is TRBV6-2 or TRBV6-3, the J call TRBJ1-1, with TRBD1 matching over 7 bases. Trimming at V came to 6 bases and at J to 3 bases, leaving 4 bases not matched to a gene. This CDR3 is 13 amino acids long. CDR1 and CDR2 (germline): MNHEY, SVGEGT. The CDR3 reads CASRRGLDTEAFF. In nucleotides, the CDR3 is TGTGCCAGCAGGAGGGGGCTGGACACTGAAGCTTTCTTT.

The CDR3 sequence is CSARGGGSGNSPLHF. The CDR3 region has the DNA TGCAGTGCTAGAGGGGGGGGCTCGGGAAATTCACCCCTCCACTTT. The chain carries TRBV20-1 and TRBJ1-6; a possible D gene is TRBD1 (6 bases). This CDR3 comprises 15 residues. Germline assignment: CDR1 DFQATT and CDR2 SNEGSKA (reference sequence). V was trimmed by 1 base and J by 7 bases, leaving 14 bases between them.

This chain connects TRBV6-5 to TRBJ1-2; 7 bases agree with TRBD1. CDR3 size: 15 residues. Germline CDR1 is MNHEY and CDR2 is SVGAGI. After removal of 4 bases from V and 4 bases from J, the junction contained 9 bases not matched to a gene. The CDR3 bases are TGTGCCAGCAGTTGCGCCATTGGGGACAGCTATGGCTACACCTTC. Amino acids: CASSCAIGDSYGYTF.

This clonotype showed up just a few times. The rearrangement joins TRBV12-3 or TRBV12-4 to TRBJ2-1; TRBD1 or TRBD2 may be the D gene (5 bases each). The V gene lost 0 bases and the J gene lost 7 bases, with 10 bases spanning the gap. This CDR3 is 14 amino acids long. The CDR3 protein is CASSLAGERNEQFF. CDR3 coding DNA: TGTGCCAGCAGTTTAGCGGGGGAGCGGAATGAGCAGTTCTTC.

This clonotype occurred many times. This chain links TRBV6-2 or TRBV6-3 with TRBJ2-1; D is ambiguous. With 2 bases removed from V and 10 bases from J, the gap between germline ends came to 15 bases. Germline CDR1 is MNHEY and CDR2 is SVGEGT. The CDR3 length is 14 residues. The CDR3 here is CASSYPALRQEQFF. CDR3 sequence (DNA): TGTGCCAGCAGTTACCCGGCGCTACGTCAAGAGCAGTTCTTC.